This TCR beta chain emerged from a study of regulatory T cells in long-lasting Graves disease. Study conclusions and caveats: It was in persistent disease that TRBV28, TRBJ1-2 and TRBJ2-5 were favored.

V dropped 8 bases and J dropped 4 bases, with 20 bases sitting between them. The germline CDR1 and CDR2 sequences are MNHNS and SASEGT. The CDR3 runs to 16 residues. Time point: persistent/refractory GD, antithyroid drugs over 5 years with positive TRAb. PBMC RNA served as the TCR library source. One endocrinology department in Xi'an, China, was where patients came from. EDTA tubes received about 8.2 milliliters of drawn peripheral blood. Sequencing libraries for TCR beta were prepared with iRepertoire HTBI primers and Arm-PCR of CDR3 regions. Original methodology: Overall, samples carried around 68 TRBV and 14 TRBJ segments. TCRdb ran MiXCR on the multiplex PCR reads and lists one entry per CDR3 protein. What appears here as the V and J calls and clone size reflects TCRdb's work, not the paper's. The sample has some 440,000 distinct CDR3 sequences, about 20% seen once. There are many counts of this clonotype. What it recognizes is unknown.

The material was peripheral blood mononuclear cells (PBMCs), obtained when the disease was refractory, from a patient treated with antithyroid drugs. The chain recombines TRBV6-1 with TRBJ1-4; maybe TRBD1 (5 bases). This sequence originates from a female donor with Graves disease. CDR3 sequence reads: CASRPLRGAINEKLFF. CDR3 DNA sequence: TGTGCCAGCCGCCCTCTCCGGGGCGCAATTAATGAAAAACTGTTTTTT.